This T cell receptor beta chain was recorded in a study of T cells in localized non-small cell lung cancer. Study-wide results and caveats: Median around 62 top-100 tumor clones were shared with paired adjacent lung. Of the tissues analyzed, uninvolved adjacent lung showed maximal T cell clonality, greater than tumor. Multi-region tumor sequencing was not done, so intratumor heterogeneity could not be excluded.

Clones were read by immunoSEQ multiplex PCR, and TCRdb kept only the in-frame ones, dropping some. The sample gives fewer than 4,500 clones, roughly 29% of which show up once; over 7.5% is in the top ten. Trimming left V 4 bases short and J 1 base short, with 8 bases between. Per germline, CDR1 MNHGY and CDR2 SAAAGT. The CDR3 is made up of 13 amino acids. Worth noting for this clone: Its cognate antigen is unknown.

The origin of this receptor is a male donor aged 60 or older with stage I lung adenocarcinoma. The chain is built from TRBV6-8 and TRBJ2-7, with TRBD2 as a possible D gene (6 bases). The input for sequencing was lung tumor tissue, taken before any cancer treatment. Here the CDR3 DNA reads TGTGCCAGCAGTTTAAGCGGGTCCTACGAGCAGTACTTC. Translation gives CASSLSGSYEQYF.